This TCR beta chain is drawn from a study of blood T cell repertoires in COVID-19. In the study overall: From T cells, B-cell-depleted T cells, or PBMCs came the material, which was cDNA or gDNA.

The study drew participants aged about 18 to 90 years from about two dozen US areas. Participants' reported clinical history set cohort assignment. Authors' analysis steps: Nucleated cell counts were estimated from reference gene primer amplification. The method was immunoSEQ multiplex PCR; TCRdb's version includes in-frame clones alone and lacks a portion of them. The V and J calls and clone size were taken over from that table, and D and trimming were inferred from the DNA. The data hold 150,000 to 200,000 clones, with less than 90% observed a single time. V was clipped by 3 bases and J by 3 bases; unmatched bases: 4. Germline V gene sequence: CDR1 LNHDA, CDR2 SQIVND (reference sequence). The CDR3 length is 14 residues.

The V gene is TRBV19, the J gene TRBJ2-7, with TRBD2 matching over 8 bases. The specimen sequenced was PBMCs or T cells enriched from blood (not recorded which). The TCR sequence derives from a human donor with acute COVID-19. The donor label of this sample is uncertain. The CDR3 coding sequence is TGTGCCAGTAGTATGGGACTAGTAGGCTACGAGCAGTACTTC. This gives the protein CASSMGLVGYEQYF.